Sequencing of this T cell receptor (beta chain) was carried out in a study of graft-versus-host responses after intestinal transplantation. Study-wide context: Multivisceral, liver-intestinal, or isolated intestinal transplants were given to recipients. Each patient got anti-thymocyte globulin induction, then tacrolimus and steroids for about 3 years. Whole-study findings and limits: Allografts of one patient group, those with graft-donor T cell macrochimerism, had high graft-versus-host to host-versus-graft clonal ratios. Levels of circulating GvH clones at their peak were associated with early post-transplant HvG declines.

Notes on this clone: Its antigen remains unknown.

Looked up from germline, CDR1 is MNHEY and CDR2 is SVGAGI. With 4 bases removed from V and 5 bases from J, the gap between germline ends came to 11 bases. The CDR3 is made up of 13 amino acids. The table came from immunoSEQ multiplex PCR; TCRdb's copy has only in-frame clones and leaves some out. The sample has 65,000 to 85,000 clones; 87% are singletons. The sequence came from a human donor who was the organ donor for an intestinal transplant. The specimen comprised unstimulated CD8+ T cells sorted from spleen or lymph node cells, sampled before transplant. The genes are TRBV6-5 and TRBJ1-2; D unclear. CDR3 sequence (DNA): TGTGCCAGCAGTTTTAGGGAATTTTATGGCTACACCTTC. Amino acids: CASSFREFYGYTF.